The 16 T cell receptor beta chains reported below all come from one sample, sequenced in a study of cytomegalovirus exposure and HLA in healthy donors. With 60 Vbeta and 13 Jbeta primers, the PCR was carried out. The method was immunoSEQ multiplex PCR; TCRdb's version includes in-frame clones alone and lacks a portion of them. This table holds 93,000 or so clones, 76% found once. Material: PBMCs. The receptors originated from a woman between 18 and 29 years old in good health and CMV-seropositive.

This clone has only a few counts. The J gene is TRBJ2-7, the V gene TRBV4-1; TRBD1 matches 7 bases. The germline gives CDR1 MGHRA, CDR2 YSYEKL. Unmatched junction bases numbered 18, after V lost 4 bases and J lost 3 bases. The CDR3 sequence is 18 residues long. The CDR3 sequence: CASSLNPRDSFSYYEQYF. The CDR3 DNA follows: TGCGCCAGCAGCCTAAACCCACGGGACAGTTTCTCTTACTACGAGCAGTACTTC.

This chain links TRBV4-1 with TRBJ2-7; 11 nucleotides align to TRBD1. Per the germline V gene, CDR1 is MGHRA and CDR2 is YSYEKL. CDR3 length: 15 amino acids. V trimming: 0 bases; J trimming: 2 bases; junction bases outside the gene matches: 0. Written as DNA, the CDR3 is TGCGCCAGCAGCCAAGAGGACAGGGGGCCCTACGAGCAGTACTTC. It yields the protein CASSQEDRGPYEQYF.

The chain carries TRBV19 and TRBJ2-7, with TRBD1 identical over 9 bases. The CDR3 is 15 residues long. After removal of 2 bases from V and 2 bases from J, the junction contained 4 bases not matched to a gene. CDR1 is LNHDA, CDR2 SQIVND, per germline (reference sequence). Written as DNA, the CDR3 is TGTGCCAGTAGTATAAAGGGGGACAGGGCCTACGAGCAGTACTTC. Amino acid sequence: CASSIKGDRAYEQYF. The entire variable domain, with the rest obtained from reference TRBV19 and TRBJ2-7, is as follows: DGGITQSPKYLFRKEGQNVTLSCEQNLNHDAMYWYRQDPGQGLRLIYYSQIVNDFQKGDIAEGYSVSREKKESFPLTVTSAQKNPTAFYLCASSIKGDRAYEQYFGPGTRLTVT.

The rearrangement joins TRBV5-4 to TRBJ2-2, with TRBD2 matching over 7 bases. The CDR3 length is 17 residues. V trimming: 0 bases; J trimming: 0 bases; junction bases outside the gene matches: 5. The germline gives CDR1 SGHNT, CDR2 YYREEE (reference sequence). CDR3 region: CASSLDGGGANTGELFF. Here the CDR3 DNA reads TGTGCCAGCAGCTTGGATGGTGGGGGGGCGAACACCGGGGAGCTGTTTTTT. The whole variable domain, remainder taken from reference TRBV5-4 and TRBJ2-2, is ETGVTQSPTHLIKTRGQQVTLRCSSQSGHNTVSWYQQALGQGPQFIFQYYREEENGRGNFPPRFSGLQFPNYSSELNVNALELDDSALYLCASSLDGGGANTGELFFGEGSRLTVL.

The V and J genes are TRBV7-9 and TRBJ2-4, with TRBD1 matching 9 bases. CDR1 is SEHNR and CDR2 is FQNEAQ in the germline V gene (reference sequence). Unmatched junction bases numbered 5, after V lost 1 base and J lost 4 bases. The CDR3 contains 16 residues. CDR3 in amino acids: CASSLGRTGVKNIQYF. In nucleotides, the CDR3 is TGTGCCAGCAGCTTAGGTCGGACAGGGGTGAAAAACATTCAGTACTTC.

The chain combines TRBV19 with TRBJ2-1; 12 bases align to TRBD2. V trimming: 4 bases; J trimming: 6 bases; junction bases outside the gene matches: 16. In germline, CDR1 is LNHDA, CDR2 SQIVND (reference sequence). This CDR3 has 19 residues. CDR3 in amino acids: CASSTGLLAGGLDVNEQFF. The CDR3 nucleotides are TGTGCCAGTAGTACCGGACTACTAGCGGGGGGCCTCGACGTCAATGAGCAGTTCTTC.

Comment on this clone: At the DNA level, this CDR3 is encoded by other sequences in the same sample as well. The J gene is TRBJ2-7, the V gene TRBV6-5; 7 bases are a match to TRBD2. The V gene end was trimmed by 0 bases and the J gene end by 2 bases; junction bases not matched to a gene: 4. Germline CDR1 MNHEY, CDR2 SVGAGI. The CDR3 has 15 residues. The CDR3 protein is CASSYSGLAAYEQYF. For the CDR3, the DNA is TGTGCCAGCAGTTACTCGGGGCTAGCGGCCTACGAGCAGTACTTC.

The chain couples TRBV9 to TRBJ1-1; 9 bases align to TRBD1. The CDR3 is 15 residues long. V lost 5 bases to trimming and J lost 3 bases; unmatched junction nucleotides: 8. From germline, CDR1 is SGDLS and CDR2 YYNGEE. CDR3 loop: CASRATGGQYTEAFF. CDR3 nucleotide sequence: TGTGCCAGCAGAGCAACAGGGGGCCAGTACACTGAAGCTTTCTTT.

The sample holds one count of this clone. The chain carries TRBV19 and TRBJ1-5; D gene ambiguous. V lost 7 bases, J lost 0 bases, and 13 bases lay in between. This CDR3 contains 15 residues. Germline V lookup: CDR1 LNHDA, CDR2 SQIVND (reference sequence). CDR3 in amino acids: CASTAGLYSNQPQHF. The CDR3 DNA follows: TGTGCCAGTACGGCAGGACTTTATAGCAATCAGCCCCAGCATTTT.

The chain links TRBV30 to TRBJ1-5; D gene uncertain. Germline V CDR1 and CDR2: GTSNPN, SVGIG (reference sequence). CDR3 size: 13 residues. The V and J ends lost 5 bases and 1 base respectively, with 9 bases between them. The CDR3 DNA is TGTGCCTGGGCGCGAGCCAGCAATCAGCCCCAGCATTTT. Protein sequence: CAWARASNQPQHF.

The chain joins TRBV7-6 to TRBJ1-4; weak D call: TRBD1 (6 bases). CDR3 length: 16 residues. V was trimmed by 4 bases and J by 4 bases, leaving 16 bases between them. Germline CDR1 reads SGHVS; CDR2 reads FNYEAQ. The CDR3 coding sequence is TGTGCCAGCAGCTCGCCCCCAGGGGCCAATAATGAAAAACTGTTTTTT. Translation: CASSSPPGANNEKLFF.

The chain recombines TRBV7-8 with TRBJ2-3; 10 bases fit TRBD2. The trim removed 1 base at V and 4 bases at J, leaving 14 bases unmatched. Germline CDR1 is SGHVS and CDR2 is FQNEAQ. The CDR3 consists of 19 residues. CDR3 coding DNA: TGTGCCAGCAGCTTAGAGACTAGCGGGCTCTCATCAACTCCAGATACGCAGTATTTT. Amino acid sequence: CASSLETSGLSSTPDTQYF.

This chain's CDR3 is CSGRVGSEKLFF. The CDR3 DNA reads TGCAGTGGCAGGGTTGGTAGTGAAAAACTGTTTTTT. The chain recombines TRBV29-1 with TRBJ1-4; TRBD1 might be the D (5 bases). Looked up from germline, CDR1 is SQVTM and CDR2 is ANQGSEA. This CDR3 is 12 amino acids long.

The chain uses TRBV5-1 and TRBJ1-1, with D possibly matching TRBD1 (6 bases). Deletions cut 0 bases from V and 0 bases from J, with 6 bases between. The CDR3 is 14 residues long. Looked up from germline, CDR1 is SGHRS and CDR2 is YFSETQ. CDR3 loop: CASSLGTVNTEAFF. The CDR3 bases are TGCGCCAGCAGCTTGGGGACAGTGAACACTGAAGCTTTCTTT. The complete variable domain, with remaining parts taken from reference TRBV5-1 and TRBJ1-1, reads KAGVTQTPRYLIKTRGQQVTLSCSPISGHRSVSWYQQTPGQGLQFLFEYFSETQRNKGNFPGRFSGRQFSNSRSEMNVSTLELGDSALYLCASSLGTVNTEAFFGQGTRLTVV.

This clone was seen only a few times. This rearrangement joins TRBV7-3 to TRBJ1-4; no firm D call. CDR3 length: 15 residues. The germline gives CDR1 SGHTA, CDR2 FQGTGA. V was clipped by 5 bases and J by 8 bases, with 18 bases between them. The CDR3 sequence: CASSKIEVRKEKLFF. The CDR3 DNA reads TGTGCCAGCAGCAAGATAGAGGTAAGGAAAGAAAAACTGTTTTTT. Drawing the rest from reference TRBV7-3 and TRBJ1-4, the complete variable domain is GAGVSQTPSNKVTEKGKYVELRCDPISGHTALYWYRQSLGQGPEFLIYFQGTGAADDSGLPNDRFFAVRPEGSVSTLKIQRTERGDSAVYLCASSKIEVRKEKLFFGSGTQLSVL.

The chain joins TRBV6-5 to TRBJ1-5; the match to TRBD1 covers 7 bases. Germline values: CDR1 MNHEY, CDR2 SVGAGI. J lost 9 bases, V lost 5 bases, and 4 bases had no gene match. This CDR3 region has 12 residues. CDR3 sequence: CASSHYRGPQHF. CDR3 DNA: TGTGCCAGCAGTCATTACAGGGGGCCCCAGCATTTT.